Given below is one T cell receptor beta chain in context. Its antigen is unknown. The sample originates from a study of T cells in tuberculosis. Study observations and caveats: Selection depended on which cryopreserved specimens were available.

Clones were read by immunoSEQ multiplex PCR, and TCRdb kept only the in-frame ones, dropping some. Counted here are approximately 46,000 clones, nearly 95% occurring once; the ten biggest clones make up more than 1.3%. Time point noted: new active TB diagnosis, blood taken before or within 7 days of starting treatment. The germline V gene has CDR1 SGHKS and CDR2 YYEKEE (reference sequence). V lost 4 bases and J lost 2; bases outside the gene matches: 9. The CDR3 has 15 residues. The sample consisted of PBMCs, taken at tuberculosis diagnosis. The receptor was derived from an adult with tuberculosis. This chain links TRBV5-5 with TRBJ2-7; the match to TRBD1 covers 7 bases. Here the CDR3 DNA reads TGTGCCAGCAGCCGGACAGGTTTTAGCACCTACGAGCAGTACTTC. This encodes CASSRTGFSTYEQYF.